The 6 T cell receptor beta chains given below trace back to one sample, sequenced in a study of T cells after yellow fever vaccination. TCRdb re-derived calls from the 5' RACE reads in MiXCR, one entry per CDR3 protein. The table records under 550,000 distinct CDR3 sequences, roughly a fifth of them present only once. The material was PBMCs, obtained about 21 days after the first yellow fever vaccination. The source is a young man who received the YFV17D yellow fever vaccine.

CDR3 DNA: TGTGCCATCAGTGAGTCGACAACGGGGGGCCCCCCCGATGAGCAGTTCTTC. Translated, it gives CAISESTTGGPPDEQFF. V and J are TRBV10-3 and TRBJ2-1, with D possibly being TRBD2 (7 bases). Germline CDR1 ENHRY, CDR2 SYGVKD. Trimming removed 0 bases from V and 8 bases from J, with 20 bases in between. The CDR3 runs 17 residues.

The chain has TRBV7-9 and TRBJ2-5, with D possibly matching TRBD2 (5 bases). V lost 2 bases, J lost 3 bases, and 13 bases lay in between. The CDR3 covers 15 residues. The germline CDR1 and CDR2 sequences are SEHNR and FQNEAQ (reference sequence). The DNA of the CDR3 is TGTGCCAGCAGCTTACTTTTGACGGGGAAAGAGACCCAGTACTTC. It encodes CASSLLLTGKETQYF. Based on the CDR3 plus reference TRBV7-9 and TRBJ2-5, the full variable domain is DTGVSQNPRHKITKRGQNVTFRCDPISEHNRLYWYRQTLGQGPEFLTYFQNEAQLEKSRLLSDRFSAERPKGSFSTLEIQRTEQGDSAMYLCASSLLLTGKETQYFGPGTRLLVL.

At least ten counts were recorded for this clonotype. The chain employs TRBV27 and TRBJ2-2, with unresolved D. CDR3 length: 14 residues. Trimming stripped 3 bases from V and 2 bases from J, with 7 bases between. Germline V gene data show CDR1 as MNHEY and CDR2 as SMNVEV (reference sequence). CDR3 amino acids: CASSFYKNTGELFF. CDR3 DNA: TGTGCCAGCAGTTTTTACAAAAACACCGGGGAGCTGTTTTTT.

The V gene is TRBV5-1, the J gene TRBJ2-1, with D perhaps TRBD2 (5 bases). The CDR3 covers 14 residues. V was shortened by 4 bases and J by 8 bases, with 16 bases between the two germline ends. Germline V CDR1 and CDR2: SGHRS, YFSETQ. The CDR3 region has the DNA TGCGCCAGCAGCCTACTTAACCGGCGGGATGAGCAGTTCTTC. Protein product: CASSLLNRRDEQFF.

This rearrangement joins TRBV29-1 to TRBJ2-6; 7 nucleotides match TRBD2. This CDR3 is built from 14 residues. Per the germline V gene, CDR1 is SQVTM and CDR2 is ANQGSEA. The ends lost 3 bases at V and 2 bases at J; junction bases unmatched: 1. The CDR3 DNA sequence: TGCAGCGTTGAGGGGGGGACTGGGGCCAACGTCCTGACTTTC. The encoded protein is CSVEGGTGANVLTF.

The rearrangement joins TRBV6-1 to TRBJ2-1; 9 positions match TRBD1. From germline, CDR1 is MNHNS and CDR2 SASEGT. The V segment lost 2 bases and the J segment 5 bases; nucleotides outside the gene matches: 7. The CDR3 contains 16 residues. CDR3 DNA: TGTGCCAGCAGTGAACAAGGACAGGGGATAAACAATGAGCAGTTCTTC. Its protein product is CASSEQGQGINNEQFF.